This is a list of T cell receptor beta chains from one sample in a study of T cell responses to AZD1222 COVID-19 vaccine. TCRdb keeps only in-frame clones here, not all; method: immunoSEQ multiplex PCR. The repertoire holds 70,000 to 90,000 clones, with roughly 91% as singletons. The sample in question was peripheral blood, obtained 28 days after the second AZD1222 dose. The receptors come from an adult who received the AZD1222 COVID-19 vaccine. CDR3s include the opening cysteine and the closing phenylalanine or tryptophan. D genes are given only for firm matches. Size values are once, few and many counts, or a class for expanded clones, and some rows have none.

clone size: NA; D gene: NA; CDR3 length: 15; J gene: TRBJ2-7; V gene: TRBV18; CDR3 protein: CASSLKGTASYEQYF; CDR3 DNA: TGTGCCAGCTCCTTAAAGGGGACTGCTTCCTACGAGCAGTACTTC
clone size: NA; D gene: TRBD2; CDR3 length: 15; J gene: TRBJ2-1; V gene: TRBV3-1/TRBV3-2; CDR3 protein: CASSQVLAGGREQFF; CDR3 DNA: TGTGCCAGCAGCCAAGTACTAGCGGGGGGGCGTGAGCAGTTCTTC
clone size: NA; D gene: TRBD1; CDR3 length: 13; J gene: TRBJ1-1; V gene: TRBV11-1; CDR3 protein: CASPPRGGTEAFF; CDR3 DNA: TGTGCCAGCCCCCCCAGGGGGGGGACTGAAGCTTTCTTT
clone size: NA; D gene: NA; CDR3 length: 11; J gene: TRBJ1-4; V gene: TRBV2; CDR3 protein: CASRGREKLFF; CDR3 DNA: TGTGCCAGCAGGGGACGGGAAAAACTGTTTTTT
clone size: once; D gene: TRBD1; CDR3 length: 14; J gene: TRBJ1-2; V gene: TRBV6-5; CDR3 protein: CASSTLDRGYGYTF; CDR3 DNA: TGTGCCAGCAGTACCCTAGACAGGGGGTATGGCTACACCTTC
clone size: NA; D gene: TRBD2; CDR3 length: 14; J gene: TRBJ2-1; V gene: TRBV6-5; CDR3 protein: CASTASGVHNEQFF; CDR3 DNA: TGTGCCAGCACTGCTAGCGGGGTACACAATGAGCAGTTCTTC
clone size: NA; D gene: TRBD1; CDR3 length: 15; J gene: TRBJ1-5; V gene: TRBV12-5; CDR3 protein: CASGTDRSFNQPQHF; CDR3 DNA: TGTGCTAGTGGTACGGACAGGAGCTTCAATCAGCCCCAGCATTTT
clone size: NA; D gene: NA; CDR3 length: 13; J gene: TRBJ2-5; V gene: TRBV7-6; CDR3 protein: CASSFGRAETQYF; CDR3 DNA: TGTGCCAGCAGCTTTGGCCGAGCGGAGACCCAGTACTTC
clone size: NA; D gene: TRBD1; CDR3 length: 16; J gene: TRBJ2-7; V gene: TRBV11-2; CDR3 protein: CASRLTLGGGLREQYF; CDR3 DNA: TGTGCCAGCAGGTTGACTCTAGGGGGCGGGCTGCGCGAGCAGTACTTC
clone size: NA; D gene: NA; CDR3 length: 13; J gene: TRBJ1-5; V gene: TRBV12-3/TRBV12-4; CDR3 protein: CASSLLSNQPQHF; CDR3 DNA: TGTGCCAGCAGTTTACTTAGCAATCAGCCCCAGCATTTT
clone size: once; D gene: NA; CDR3 length: 14; J gene: TRBJ1-1; V gene: TRBV14; CDR3 protein: CASSQVAVPTEAFF; CDR3 DNA: TGTGCCAGCAGCCAAGTCGCCGTTCCCACTGAAGCTTTCTTT
clone size: once; D gene: NA; CDR3 length: 14; J gene: TRBJ1-4; V gene: TRBV5-1; CDR3 protein: CASSPDGLNEKLFF; CDR3 DNA: TGCGCCAGCAGTCCCGACGGTCTAAATGAAAAACTGTTTTTT
clone size: NA; D gene: TRBD2; CDR3 length: 16; J gene: TRBJ2-3; V gene: TRBV3-1/TRBV3-2; CDR3 protein: CASSPRLAGGGDTQYF; CDR3 DNA: TGTGCCAGCAGCCCCCGACTAGCGGGGGGTGGGGATACGCAGTATTTT
clone size: NA; D gene: NA; CDR3 length: 15; J gene: TRBJ1-5; V gene: TRBV4-3; CDR3 protein: CASSQDLGRGQPQHF; CDR3 DNA: TGCGCCAGCAGCCAAGATTTGGGACGCGGGCAGCCCCAGCATTTT
clone size: NA; D gene: TRBD1; CDR3 length: 14; J gene: TRBJ1-4; V gene: TRBV6-1; CDR3 protein: CASSDGQGVEKLFF; CDR3 DNA: TGTGCCAGCAGTGACGGACAGGGGGTTGAAAAACTGTTTTTT
clone size: NA; D gene: TRBD1; CDR3 length: 16; J gene: TRBJ2-2; V gene: TRBV7-2; CDR3 protein: CASSGPGQGGTGELFF; CDR3 DNA: TGTGCCAGCAGCGGGCCGGGACAGGGGGGGACCGGGGAGCTGTTTTTT
clone size: NA; D gene: NA; CDR3 length: 15; J gene: TRBJ1-5; V gene: TRBV11-2; CDR3 protein: CASSFSGSINQPQHF; CDR3 DNA: TGTGCCAGCAGCTTCTCAGGGTCCATTAATCAGCCCCAGCATTTT